These T cell receptor beta chains were read from a single sample in a study of PD-1 blockade in classical Hodgkin lymphoma. Only in-frame clones appear in the TCRdb table, and some are missing; sequencing was by immunoSEQ multiplex PCR. The sample lists 40,000 to 50,000 clones, about 88% occurring once. Sequencing used peripheral blood mononuclear cells (PBMCs), obtained before the second cycle of nivolumab. The receptors originated from a human donor with classical Hodgkin lymphoma. CDR3s include the opening cysteine and the closing phenylalanine or tryptophan. D genes are given only for firm matches. The size field is filled for only some rows; it gives once, few, many or a size class.

>-|TRBJ2-2|-|TRBV2
TGTGCCAGCTGTTTGGACACCGGGGAGCTGTTTTTT
CASCLDTGELFF
>-|TRBJ2-7|-|TRBV23-1
TGCGCCAGCAGGACCGCTGGCGACGAGCAGTACTTC
CASRTAGDEQYF
>-|TRBJ2-3|TRBD2|TRBV27
TGTGCCAGCAGTTTGCTCGGGGGGGCCGCAGATACGCAGTATTTT
CASSLLGGAADTQYF
>-|TRBJ2-1|TRBD2|TRBV7-9
TGTGCCAGCAGCTTTGAGACTAGCGGACCCTCCTACAATGAGCAGTTCTTC
CASSFETSGPSYNEQFF
>-|TRBJ1-1|-|TRBV10-3
TGTGCCATCACCAACAGTGTGGGCACTGAAGCTTTCTTT
CAITNSVGTEAFF
>-|TRBJ2-5|-|TRBV4-1
TGCGCCAGCAGCCACCTTTCTCCGGGACACACGCAAGAGACCCAGTACTTC
CASSHLSPGHTQETQYF
>-|TRBJ2-5|TRBD2|TRBV11-2
TGTGCCAGCAGCTTACTTAGCGGGAGGGCCCTGATTGGAGAGACCCAGTACTTC
CASSLLSGRALIGETQYF
>-|TRBJ1-2|-|TRBV5-1
TGCGCCAGCTCCGAGACTATCCAGGGTGGTGGCTACACCTTC
CASSETIQGGGYTF
>-|TRBJ1-1|-|TRBV27
TGTGCCAGCAGTTTATCACTCAGGGGTAGAGGCACTGAAGCTTTCTTT
CASSLSLRGRGTEAFF
>once|TRBJ2-3|TRBD1|TRBV18
TGTGCCAGCTCACCACCGGGTACAGGGGGCACTGGCACAGATACGCAGTATTTT
CASSPPGTGGTGTDTQYF
>-|TRBJ2-3|TRBD2|TRBV28
TGTGCCAGCAGTCTCCAGCGGGGCAAGGATACGCAGTATTTT
CASSLQRGKDTQYF
>-|TRBJ2-2|-|TRBV9
TGTGCCAGCAGCGTATTCCTAGTCCCTTCGAACACCGGGGAGCTGTTTTTT
CASSVFLVPSNTGELFF
>-|TRBJ2-5|-|TRBV28
TGTGCCAGCAGTAGCCTAGGACAGCAAGAGACCCAGTACTTC
CASSSLGQQETQYF
>-|TRBJ1-1|-|TRBV13
TGTGCCAGCAGCTTTTGGAACACTGAAGCTTTCTTT
CASSFWNTEAFF
>-|TRBJ1-4|-|TRBV28
TGTGCCAGCAGTTGGTATGAAAAACTGTTTTTT
CASSWYEKLFF
>-|TRBJ2-2|TRBD2|TRBV19
TGTGCCAGTAGTGTTCGACTAGCGGGGGGGACGAACACCGGGGAGCTGTTTTTT
CASSVRLAGGTNTGELFF
>-|TRBJ1-4|-|TRBV5-1
TGCGCCAGCAGCTCGGGACCTAATGAAAAACTGTTTTTT
CASSSGPNEKLFF
>-|TRBJ2-3|TRBD2|TRBV4-3
TGCGCCAGCAGCCCCGCGACTAGCGTAAGCACAGATACGCAGTATTTT
CASSPATSVSTDTQYF
>once|TRBJ1-4|-|TRBV7-9
TGTGCCAGCAGCTTAGGTGACAGCTTCAATGAAAAACTGTTTTTT
CASSLGDSFNEKLFF
>few|TRBJ2-7|TRBD2|TRBV5-1
TGCGCCAGCAGCCGGGATAGCGGGTTAACCTACGAGCAGTACTTC
CASSRDSGLTYEQYF
>few|TRBJ1-1|-|TRBV19
TGTGCCAGTAGAGGGTCTTGGACTGAAGCTTTCTTT
CASRGSWTEAFF
>-|TRBJ1-6|-|TRBV10-3
TGTGCCATCAGTGATAATTCACCCCTCCACTTT
CAISDNSPLHF
>-|TRBJ2-7|-|TRBV7-9
TGTGCCAGCAGAAACCAACAGAGCTCCTACGAGCAGTACTTC
CASRNQQSSYEQYF
>-|TRBJ2-7|-|TRBV18
TGTGCCAGCTCACCCCAGGGTAGGGAGGCCTACGAGCAGTACTTC
CASSPQGREAYEQYF
>-|TRBJ2-7|-|TRBV27
TGTGCCAGCATTCCAAGGGGGTTCTTCGGCGGGGAGCAGTACTTC
CASIPRGFFGGEQYF
>-|TRBJ2-1|TRBD2|TRBV11-2
TGTGCCAGCAGCATAGGAGGACTAGCGGGAGGGCCGCACAATGAGCAGTTCTTC
CASSIGGLAGGPHNEQFF
>-|TRBJ1-3|-|TRBV5-1
TGCGCCAGCAGCTTGGATAGTAGAGGAAACACCATATATTTT
CASSLDSRGNTIYF
>-|TRBJ1-5|-|TRBV27
TGTGCCAGCAGTTCGCCATACTCCGATCAGCCCCAGCATTTT
CASSSPYSDQPQHF
>-|TRBJ2-7|TRBD2|TRBV28
TGTGCCAGCACCAGAGGGACTAGCCTTGGGCCGTACTTC
CASTRGTSLGPYF
>-|TRBJ2-7|TRBD1|TRBV4-2
TGTGCCAGCAGCCAAGGCCGGGGACAGGGGGCCTACGAGCAGTACTTC
CASSQGRGQGAYEQYF
>once|TRBJ2-7|TRBD1|TRBV19
TGTGCCAGTAGTACCGGTGGACAGGTTTTGTACGAGCAGTACTTC
CASSTGGQVLYEQYF
>-|TRBJ2-2|TRBD2|TRBV5-4
TGTGCCAGCAGCTTGGGGGCTAGCGGCGGGGAGCTGTTTTTT
CASSLGASGGELFF
>-|TRBJ2-3|TRBD2|TRBV4-1
TGCGCCAGCAGCCAAGATAGCCCAGCGGGGGGGCTCCCAGATACGCAGTATTTT
CASSQDSPAGGLPDTQYF
>few|TRBJ1-5|-|TRBV11-2
TGTGCCAGCAGCCGGGACGGTAGTTATAATCAGCCCCAGCATTTT
CASSRDGSYNQPQHF
>-|TRBJ1-3|TRBD1|TRBV5-5
TGTGCCAGCAGCATCGGACAGGGGAACACCATATATTTT
CASSIGQGNTIYF
>-|TRBJ2-1|-|TRBV11-2
TGTGCCAGCAGCTTCGGGACTTATGAGCAGTTCTTC
CASSFGTYEQFF
>-|TRBJ2-1|-|TRBV11-2
TGTGCCAGCAGCTTAGTGAAGTGGGGTGAGCAGTTCTTC
CASSLVKWGEQFF
>-|TRBJ2-5|-|TRBV4-1
TGCGCCAGCAGCCAAGTGGACAGAGAGGGTCCCCAAGAGACCCAGTACTTC
CASSQVDREGPQETQYF
>-|TRBJ1-2|-|TRBV5-1
TGCGCCAGCAGCTTGGCGGGGGTAGGCTATGGCTACACCTTC
CASSLAGVGYGYTF
>-|TRBJ2-5|TRBD2|TRBV25-1
TGTGCCAGCTCACTAGCGGTCAATCAAGAGACCCAGTACTTC
CASSLAVNQETQYF
>-|TRBJ2-7|-|TRBV28
TGTGCCAGCAGTTTGAGGGGACTCTACGAGCAGTACTTC
CASSLRGLYEQYF
>once|TRBJ2-7|TRBD2|TRBV28
TGTGCCAGCACCCCACGGGGACTAGCGGCTCTAACCTACGAGCAGTACTTC
CASTPRGLAALTYEQYF
>-|TRBJ2-2|TRBD2|TRBV5-4
TGTGCCAGCAGCTTGGCGGGACTAGCGGTTAACACCGGGGAGCTGTTTTTT
CASSLAGLAVNTGELFF
>-|TRBJ1-2|-|TRBV23-1
TGCGCCAGCAGTCAGAGGGAACCGTCTAACTATGGCTACACCTTC
CASSQREPSNYGYTF
>-|TRBJ2-7|-|TRBV28
TGTGCCAGCACCCTCTCTTCGCAGGGGCCGTACGAGCAGTACTTC
CASTLSSQGPYEQYF